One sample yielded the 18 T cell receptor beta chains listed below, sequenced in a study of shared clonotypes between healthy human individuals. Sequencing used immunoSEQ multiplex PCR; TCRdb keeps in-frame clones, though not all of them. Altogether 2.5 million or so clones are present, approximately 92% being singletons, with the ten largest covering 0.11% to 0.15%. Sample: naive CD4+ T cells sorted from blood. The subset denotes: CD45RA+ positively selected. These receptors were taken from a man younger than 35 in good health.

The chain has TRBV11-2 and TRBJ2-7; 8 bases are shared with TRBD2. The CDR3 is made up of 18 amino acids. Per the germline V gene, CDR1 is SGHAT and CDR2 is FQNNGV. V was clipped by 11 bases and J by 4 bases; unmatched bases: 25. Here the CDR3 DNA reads TGTGCCCCACACAGGGCAAATAGGGTAGGCGGGAGGAAATACGAGCAGTACTTC. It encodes CAPHRANRVGGRKYEQYF.

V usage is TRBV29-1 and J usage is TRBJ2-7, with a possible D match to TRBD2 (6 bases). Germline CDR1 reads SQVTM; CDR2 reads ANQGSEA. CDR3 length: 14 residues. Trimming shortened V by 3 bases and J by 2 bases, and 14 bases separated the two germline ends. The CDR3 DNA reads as TGCAGCGTTGACTTGGGCGGGAACACCTACGAGCAGTACTTC. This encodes CSVDLGGNTYEQYF.

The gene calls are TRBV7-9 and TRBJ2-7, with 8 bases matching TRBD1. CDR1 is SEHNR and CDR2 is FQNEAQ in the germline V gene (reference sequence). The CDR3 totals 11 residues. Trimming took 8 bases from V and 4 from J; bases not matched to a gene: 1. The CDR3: CASDRGYEQYF. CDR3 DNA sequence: TGTGCCAGCGACAGGGGTTACGAGCAGTACTTC.

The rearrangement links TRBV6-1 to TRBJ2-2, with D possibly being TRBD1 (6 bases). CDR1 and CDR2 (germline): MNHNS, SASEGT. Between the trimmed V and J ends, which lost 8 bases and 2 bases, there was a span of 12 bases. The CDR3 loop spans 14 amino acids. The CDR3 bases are TGTGCCAGCCGGACAGTATATAACACCGGGGAGCTGTTTTTT. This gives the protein CASRTVYNTGELFF.

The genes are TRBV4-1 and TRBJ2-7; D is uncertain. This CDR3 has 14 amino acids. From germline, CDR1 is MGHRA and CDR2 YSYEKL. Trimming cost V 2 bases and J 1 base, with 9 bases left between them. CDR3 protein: CASSQSALSYEQYF. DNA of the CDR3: TGCGCCAGCAGCCAATCCGCCCTATCCTACGAGCAGTACTTC.

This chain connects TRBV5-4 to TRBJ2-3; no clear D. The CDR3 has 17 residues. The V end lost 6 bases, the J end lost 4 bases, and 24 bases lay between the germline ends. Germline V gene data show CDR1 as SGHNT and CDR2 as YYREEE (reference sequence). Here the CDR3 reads CASIPGPDPLGSDTQYF. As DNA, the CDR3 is TGTGCCAGCATCCCGGGCCCGGACCCCCTCGGGTCAGATACGCAGTATTTT.

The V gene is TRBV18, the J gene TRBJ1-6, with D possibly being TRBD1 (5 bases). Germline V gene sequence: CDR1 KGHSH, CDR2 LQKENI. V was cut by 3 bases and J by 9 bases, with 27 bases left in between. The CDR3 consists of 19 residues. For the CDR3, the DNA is TGTGCCAGCTCACCGTATTCAGCTCCACCGGGACTGAGGAGTTCACCCCTCCACTTT. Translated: CASSPYSAPPGLRSSPLHF. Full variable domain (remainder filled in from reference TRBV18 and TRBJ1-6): NAGVMQNPRHLVRRRGQEARLRCSPMKGHSHVYWYRQLPEEGLKFMVYLQKENIIDESGMPKERFSAEFPKEGPSILRIQQVVRGDSAAYFCASSPYSAPPGLRSSPLHFGNGTRLTVT.

CDR3 sequence reads: CASTKDSFDEKLFF. CDR3 in DNA: TGTGCCAGCACCAAGGACAGCTTTGACGAAAAACTGTTTTTT. The chain recombines TRBV11-2 with TRBJ1-4, with D tentatively TRBD1 (6 bases). Germline V gives CDR1 SGHAT, CDR2 FQNNGV. V was clipped by 7 bases and J by 8 bases, with 17 bases between them. The length of the CDR3 is 14 residues.

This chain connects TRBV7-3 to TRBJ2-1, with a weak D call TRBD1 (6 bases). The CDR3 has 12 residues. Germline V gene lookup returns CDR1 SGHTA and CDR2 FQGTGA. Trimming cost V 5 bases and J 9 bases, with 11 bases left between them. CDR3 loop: CASSPTGTEQFF. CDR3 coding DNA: TGTGCCAGCAGCCCAACAGGGACTGAGCAGTTCTTC.

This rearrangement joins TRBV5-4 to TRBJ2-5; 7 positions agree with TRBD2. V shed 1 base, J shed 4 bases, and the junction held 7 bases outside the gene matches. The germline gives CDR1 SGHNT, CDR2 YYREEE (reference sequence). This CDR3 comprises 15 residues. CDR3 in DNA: TGTGCCAGCAGCTTGCAAACAGGCGGGGGAGAGACCCAGTACTTC. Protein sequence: CASSLQTGGGETQYF.

The CDR3 DNA sequence: TGCGCCAGCAGCCAAGTTCTGGATTACGTCTACGAGCAGTACTTC. It encodes CASSQVLDYVYEQYF. The gene calls are TRBV4-1 and TRBJ2-7; D gene uncertain. Germline lookup yields CDR1 MGHRA and CDR2 YSYEKL. V lost 1 base to trimming and J lost 3 bases, with 13 bases between them. This CDR3 region has 15 residues.

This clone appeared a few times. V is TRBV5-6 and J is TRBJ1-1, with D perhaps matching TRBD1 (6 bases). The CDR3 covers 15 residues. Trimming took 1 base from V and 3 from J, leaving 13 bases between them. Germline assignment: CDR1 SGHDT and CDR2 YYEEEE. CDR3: CASSLSRGAHTEAFF. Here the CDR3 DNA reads TGTGCCAGCAGCTTGTCACGGGGGGCTCACACTGAAGCTTTCTTT.

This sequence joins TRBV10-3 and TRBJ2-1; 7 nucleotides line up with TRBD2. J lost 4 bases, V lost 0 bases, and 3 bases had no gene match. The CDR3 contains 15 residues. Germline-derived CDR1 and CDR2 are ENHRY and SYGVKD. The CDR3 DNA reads TGTGCCATCAGTGAGTCCGGACTAGTATACAATGAGCAGTTCTTC. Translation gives CAISESGLVYNEQFF.

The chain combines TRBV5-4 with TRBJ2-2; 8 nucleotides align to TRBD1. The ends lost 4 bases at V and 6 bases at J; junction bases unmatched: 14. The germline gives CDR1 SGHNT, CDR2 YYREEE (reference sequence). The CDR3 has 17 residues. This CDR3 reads CASSISPDRVLAGELFF. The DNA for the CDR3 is TGTGCCAGCAGCATCTCGCCGGACAGGGTTTTAGCCGGGGAGCTGTTTTTT.

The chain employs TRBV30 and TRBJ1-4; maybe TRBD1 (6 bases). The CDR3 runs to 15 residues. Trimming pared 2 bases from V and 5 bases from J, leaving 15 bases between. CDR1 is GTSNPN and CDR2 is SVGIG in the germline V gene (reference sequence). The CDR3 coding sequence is TGTGCCTGGAGTTCTTCCGGGACACTCAATGAAAAACTGTTTTTT. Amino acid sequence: CAWSSSGTLNEKLFF.

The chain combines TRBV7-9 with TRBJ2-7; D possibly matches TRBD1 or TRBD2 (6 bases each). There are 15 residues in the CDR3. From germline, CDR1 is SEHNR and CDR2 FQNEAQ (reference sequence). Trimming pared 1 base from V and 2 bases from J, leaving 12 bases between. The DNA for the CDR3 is TGTGCCAGCAGCTTAGAGGGGGGACTGGCCTACGAGCAGTACTTC. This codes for CASSLEGGLAYEQYF. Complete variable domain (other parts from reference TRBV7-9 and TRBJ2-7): DTGVSQNPRHKITKRGQNVTFRCDPISEHNRLYWYRQTLGQGPEFLTYFQNEAQLEKSRLLSDRFSAERPKGSFSTLEIQRTEQGDSAMYLCASSLEGGLAYEQYFGPGTRLTVT.

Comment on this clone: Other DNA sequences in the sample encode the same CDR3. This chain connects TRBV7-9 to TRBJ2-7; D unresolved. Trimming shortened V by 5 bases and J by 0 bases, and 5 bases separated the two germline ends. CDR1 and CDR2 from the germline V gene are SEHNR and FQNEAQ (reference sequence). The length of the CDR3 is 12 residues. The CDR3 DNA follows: TGTGCCAGCAGCCCGGCCTCCTACGAGCAGTACTTC. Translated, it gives CASSPASYEQYF.

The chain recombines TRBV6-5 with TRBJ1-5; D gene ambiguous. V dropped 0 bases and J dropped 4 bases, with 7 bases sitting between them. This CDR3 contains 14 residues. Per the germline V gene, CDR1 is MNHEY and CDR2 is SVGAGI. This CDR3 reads CASSYSRDNQPQHF. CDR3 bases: TGTGCCAGCAGTTACTCTAGGGATAATCAGCCCCAGCATTTT.